These T cell receptor beta chains were read from a single sample in a study of T cell repertoires in cytomegalovirus infection. TCRdb processed the reads anew with MiXCR; each CDR3 protein has one entry. Of 150,000 to 180,000 distinct CDR3 sequences listed, about 25% are singletons. What was sequenced was PBMCs. The receptors derive from a human donor in good health (CMV status not recorded). Some clones in this sample may be carry-over from other donors' samples. Both conserved end residues are part of each CDR3. The order of the fields is J gene, clone size, V gene, CDR3 protein. The size entry is marked missing in some rows and otherwise reads once, few, many or a size class.

TRBJ1-2 few TRBV25-1 CASSEYGQPPDGYTF
TRBJ2-2 many TRBV7-6 CASSTREAGELFF
TRBJ2-7 . TRBV29-1 CSVAAGGGYEQYF
TRBJ2-3 . TRBV29-1 CSVGLDTDTQYF
TRBJ2-6 . TRBV20-1 CSARQGRPSGANVLTF
TRBJ2-3 . TRBV5-4 CASSLTGDTDTQYF
TRBJ2-5 many TRBV7-9 CASSLGGKETQYF
TRBJ2-3 few TRBV6-1 CASNTGLNTQYF
TRBJ1-1 . TRBV19 CASSIGFSGDTEAFF
TRBJ1-5 many TRBV7-2 CASSMGQGANQPQHF
TRBJ2-2 once TRBV2 CASDGPNTGELFF
TRBJ1-6 . TRBV6-6 CASSIVRAGSPLHF
TRBJ2-7 few TRBV19 CASSIVGDVNKLYF
TRBJ1-5 . TRBV12-3/TRBV12-4 CASSLTGQSNQPQHF
TRBJ2-7 many TRBV2 CASKGGTYEQYF
TRBJ1-2 . TRBV12-3/TRBV12-4 CASHIGGGYGYTF
TRBJ2-2 few TRBV20-1 CSAWSTRGELFF
TRBJ1-2 . TRBV28 CASSLGGIGYTF
TRBJ2-1 . TRBV12-3/TRBV12-4 CASSFLDPVNNAQFF
TRBJ1-2 many TRBV7-9 CASSLRAGADPPYGYTF
TRBJ2-7 many TRBV12-5 CASGSGLSSYEQYF
TRBJ1-1 . TRBV28 CASSLIVRTGGTEAFF
TRBJ1-2 many TRBV7-2 CASRFGTDYGYTF
TRBJ2-1 once TRBV28 CASSSLTGGAGKTYNEQFF
TRBJ2-2 many TRBV7-6 CASSSWGGELFF
TRBJ2-7 many TRBV28 CASSPGHPENYEQYF
TRBJ1-3 . TRBV9 CASSVSQGKGNTIYF
TRBJ1-5 . TRBV6-1 CACRKFGNQPQHF
TRBJ1-1 . TRBV12-3/TRBV12-4 CASSLTRTGLAFF
TRBJ1-2 few TRBV5-8 CASSTGQVRVDGYTF
TRBJ1-2 . TRBV2 CASSDRMGDSSYGYTF
TRBJ2-5 few TRBV20-1 CSARRRAGAQETQYF
TRBJ2-1 few TRBV15 CATSSDSGLGEQFF
TRBJ1-1 . TRBV30 CAWRRTIEGAFF
TRBJ2-7 . TRBV19 CASSNPRGQGTYEQYF
TRBJ2-2 . TRBV7-8 CASSFGGPNTGELFF
TRBJ2-3 few TRBV2 CASSPSGSDTQYF
TRBJ1-2 few TRBV7-8 CASSLRQNYGYTF
TRBJ1-1 . TRBV6-5 CASAEDRTNTEAFF
TRBJ2-7 few TRBV20-1 CSPGTGGYEQYF
TRBJ2-1 few TRBV11-3 CASSSTPAGGKGHEQFF
TRBJ2-1 . TRBV20-1 CSPSSYNEQFF
TRBJ2-1 . TRBV2 CASTATGSGHNEQFF
TRBJ2-1 . TRBV7-2 CASSPGSDEQFF
TRBJ2-7 . TRBV12-3/TRBV12-4 CASSLRGDRGYEQYF
TRBJ1-5 few TRBV20-1 CSATRDSSNQPQHF
TRBJ2-7 few TRBV6-5 CASSSGPGRYPEQYF
TRBJ2-1 . TRBV4-1 CASSQGGVRYSDEQFF
TRBJ2-7 once TRBV4-1 CASSQSSGSRSYEQYF
TRBJ2-2 . TRBV12-3/TRBV12-4 CASRPLTMAGRKGNTGELFF
TRBJ2-2 few TRBV19 CASSMYLQGRELFF
TRBJ2-5 many TRBV7-2 CASSWVGTPQETQYF
TRBJ2-7 . TRBV29-1 CSVMTGAYEQYF
TRBJ2-2 . TRBV4-1 CASSQDGYYTGELFF
TRBJ2-2 . TRBV7-9 CASSFDRTNTGELFF
TRBJ1-2 many TRBV7-9 CASSPLLGSDYGYTF
TRBJ2-6 . TRBV5-1 CASSSTGSGANVLTF